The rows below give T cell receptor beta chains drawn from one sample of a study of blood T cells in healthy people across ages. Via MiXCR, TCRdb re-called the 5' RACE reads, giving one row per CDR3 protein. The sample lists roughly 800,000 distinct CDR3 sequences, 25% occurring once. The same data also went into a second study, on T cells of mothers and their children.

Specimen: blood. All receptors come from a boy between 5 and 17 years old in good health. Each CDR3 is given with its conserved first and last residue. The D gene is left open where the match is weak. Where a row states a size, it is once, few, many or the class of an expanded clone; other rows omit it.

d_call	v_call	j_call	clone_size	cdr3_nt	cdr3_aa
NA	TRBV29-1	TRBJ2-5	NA	TGCAGCGTTGAAGACAGGGGGGCCCCGTACCAAGAGACCCAGTACTTC	CSVEDRGAPYQETQYF
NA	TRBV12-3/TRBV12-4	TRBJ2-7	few	TGTGCCAGCAGTTTGCCGGGCCTGGGCTACGAGCAGTACTTC	CASSLPGLGYEQYF
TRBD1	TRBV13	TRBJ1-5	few	TGTGCCAGCAGCTTCGGACAGGTTAATCAGCCCCAGCATTTT	CASSFGQVNQPQHF
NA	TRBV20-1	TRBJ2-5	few	TGCAGTGCCAAAGGAGGGGGAACGGAGACCCAGTACTTC	CSAKGGGTETQYF
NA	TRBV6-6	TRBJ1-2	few	TGTGCCAGCCTACGGGGAGGGGGAACTTTCTATGGCTACACCTTC	CASLRGGGTFYGYTF
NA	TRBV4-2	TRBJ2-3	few	TGTGCCAGCAGCCAAGTCACGCGGCGGGGAACAGATACGCAGTATTTT	CASSQVTRRGTDTQYF
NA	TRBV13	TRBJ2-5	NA	TGTGCCAGCAGCTTTGAACAGGGCTCTCAAGAGACCCAGTACTTC	CASSFEQGSQETQYF
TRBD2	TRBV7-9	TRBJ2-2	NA	TGTGCCAGCAGCTTAGCCTCGGCGGGGGGGCCCGTCGGGGAGCTGTTTTTT	CASSLASAGGPVGELFF
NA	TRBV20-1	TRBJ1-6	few	TGCAGTGCCGGGACCAGGGGCTTCATTTCACCCCTCCACTTT	CSAGTRGFISPLHF
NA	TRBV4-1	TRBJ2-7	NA	TGCGCCAGCAGTCCTGCACGTGGGGAGATCATCGGCGAGCAGTACTTC	CASSPARGEIIGEQYF
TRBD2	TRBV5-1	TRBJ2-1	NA	TGCGCCAGCAGCTTCGAGACTAGCGGGAAGTACAATGAGCAGTTCTTC	CASSFETSGKYNEQFF
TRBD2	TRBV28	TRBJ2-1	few	TGTGCCAGCAGTCCAAACCATCGGGAGGTTGAGCAGTTCTTC	CASSPNHREVEQFF
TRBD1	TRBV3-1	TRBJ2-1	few	TGTGCCAGCGTTCCAGGGTGGGACAGTGCTTTGGGAGAGCAGTTCTTC	CASVPGWDSALGEQFF
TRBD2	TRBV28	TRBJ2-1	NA	TGTGCCAGCAGGGGGCCGGGACTACACCTCCGATCCTACAATGAGCAGTTCTTC	CASRGPGLHLRSYNEQFF
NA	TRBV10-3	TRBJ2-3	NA	TGTGCCATCAGCCCCGGTGTTGGGGGCGAAACAGATACGCAGTATTTT	CAISPGVGGETDTQYF
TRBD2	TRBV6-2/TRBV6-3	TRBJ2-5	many	TGTGCCAGCAGACCTAGCGGAGAAGAGACCCAGTACTTC	CASRPSGEETQYF
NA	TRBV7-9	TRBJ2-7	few	TGTGCCAGCAGCTTCCCTAGTCCAGGGGCCACCTACGAGCAGTACTTC	CASSFPSPGATYEQYF
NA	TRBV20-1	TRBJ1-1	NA	TGCAGTGCTAGAGGATTTGGAGGGGGGGACACTGAAGCTTTCTTT	CSARGFGGGDTEAFF
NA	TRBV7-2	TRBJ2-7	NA	TGTGCCAGCAGCTTCCAGGGGCTTTACGAGCAGTACTTC	CASSFQGLYEQYF
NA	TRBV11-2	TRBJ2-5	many	TGTGCCAGCAGCCGGTGGGTCGGAGAGACCCAGTACTTC	CASSRWVGETQYF
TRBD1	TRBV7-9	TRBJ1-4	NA	TGTGCCAGCAGTTACGATCAGGGGGCGTTGGATGAAAAACTGTTTTTT	CASSYDQGALDEKLFF
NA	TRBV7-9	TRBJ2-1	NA	TGTGCCAGCAGAGAGGGGTCCGGGCACAATGAGCAGTTCTTC	CASREGSGHNEQFF
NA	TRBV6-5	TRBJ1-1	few	TGTGCCAGCAGTTACCGGGGATTCTGGCCTGAAGCTTTCTTT	CASSYRGFWPEAFF
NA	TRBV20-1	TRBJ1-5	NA	TGCAGTGCTAGAGATTCAGGGTTAGGGGTAGGGCAGCCCCAGCATTTT	CSARDSGLGVGQPQHF
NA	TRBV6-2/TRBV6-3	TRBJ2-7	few	TGTGCCAGCAGTCTACAGACAGGAACGGTCGAGCAGTACTTC	CASSLQTGTVEQYF
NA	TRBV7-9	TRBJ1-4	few	TGTGCCAGCAGACGGACAGATTCTAATGAAAAACTGTTTTTT	CASRRTDSNEKLFF
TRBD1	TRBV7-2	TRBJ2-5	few	TGTGCCAGCAGCTTAGGTAGTGGGACAGGGAAAGAGACCCAGTACTTC	CASSLGSGTGKETQYF
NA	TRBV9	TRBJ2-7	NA	TGTGCCAGCAGCGCGGCGGGGCCCCCCTACGAGCAGTACTTC	CASSAAGPPYEQYF
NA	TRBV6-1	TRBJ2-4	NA	TGTGCCAGCAGTGAAGAGGAAAGGGGGCCGGTGGGGCGGGAGGAATACTTC	CASSEEERGPVGREEYF
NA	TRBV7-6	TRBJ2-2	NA	TGTGCCAGCAGCGGTCCAGTCACCGGGGAGCTGTTTTTT	CASSGPVTGELFF
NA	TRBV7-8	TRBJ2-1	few	TGTGCCAGCAGCTTAGAATGGTGGGAGCAGTTCTTC	CASSLEWWEQFF
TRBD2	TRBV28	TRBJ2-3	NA	TGTGCCAGCAGCTTGACTAGCGGGAAGCATGAAGATACGCAGTATTTT	CASSLTSGKHEDTQYF
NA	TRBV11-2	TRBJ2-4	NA	TGTGCCAGCAGCTTACTCCGGGGTTCAAGGGTTTCCAAAAACATTCAGTACTTC	CASSLLRGSRVSKNIQYF
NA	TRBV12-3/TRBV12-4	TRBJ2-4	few	TGTGCCAGCAGTAGGTCCCCGAACATTCAGTACTTC	CASSRSPNIQYF
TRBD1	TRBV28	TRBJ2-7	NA	TGTGCCAGCAGTTCGGACAGGGGCAGCGAGCAGTACTTC	CASSSDRGSEQYF
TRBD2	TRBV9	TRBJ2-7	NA	TGTGCCAGCAGCGTAGGGGGAGGGATAACCTACGAGCAGTACTTC	CASSVGGGITYEQYF